This T cell receptor beta chain was sequenced in a study of blood T cell repertoires in COVID-19 (dated by TCRdb to the early 2020s). As for the study more broadly: The collaborator samples originated in the United States, Italy and Spain and spanned the acute and convalescent phases of COVID-19. Where available, HLA class I and class II types were taken from metadata supplied by the sample provider and were not determined by assay-based typing. Samples came from the ongoing ImmuneRACE study (first 160 participants) plus 1,254 subjects from 6 global collaborators. The prospective study material was composed of cDNA or gDNA derived from T cells, B-cell-depleted T cells, or PBMCs. The dataset comprised deeply sampled blood TCRbeta repertoires from subjects exposed to, actively infected with, or recovered from COVID-19. The repertoires were made available in a free public database intended to serve as a resource for research on the immune response to SARS-CoV-2. The sample metadata nearly always contained a de-identified subject ID, COVID-19 status, age in years and sex. What the study reported, not specific to this receptor: The quantity of clinical and demographic metadata differed by source and by participant and was supplied without curation.

At one collaborating source in Seattle, patients were enrolled during active infection and were followed longitudinally through the course of disease. The collaborating institutions used their own protocols to collect whole blood in K2EDTA tubes. For TCRbeta analysis, collaborator samples were shipped as frozen whole blood, as isolated PBMCs, or as DNA extracted from either sample type. The V end loses 0 bases and the J end loses 1 base, and a stretch of 13 bases separates them. Inclusive of the bounding cysteine and phenylalanine, the CDR3 is 16 residues long. Only the CDR3 DNA stays, 48 bases, in frame from base 1. CDR1 and CDR2 (SGHDT, YYEEEE) derive from the germline V gene. About this clone itself: Its recognized antigen is unknown. Base qualities were left out, and no much larger clone turns up one base away.

TCRbeta CDR3 regions were amplified from genomic DNA using the immunoSEQ Assay, a bias-controlled multiplex PCR. The published analysis was carried out like this. Within the assay, amplification of reference gene primers was used to estimate how many nucleated cells each sample contained. To quantify the absolute abundance of each unique TCRbeta CDR3 rearrangement, sequence reads were collapsed and filtered. For each sample, productive Simpson clonality was calculated as the square root of Simpson's diversity index over productive rearrangements. TCRdb obtained this table from immuneACCESS and retained in-frame rearrangements with V and J assigned. These tables miss some clones; where compared with another copy, unresolved V genes account for less than half of the shortfall, and the remainder is unexplained. The DNA gave D and trimming, while V, J and clone size come from that table. The sample table contains more than 200,000 clones; only one count was recorded for more than 75% of them. The biggest ten clones account for roughly 5% of the sample.

This chain is built from TRBV5-6 and TRBJ1-1; a tentative D call is TRBD1 (5 bases match). The TCR comes from a woman in her sixties or seventies with COVID-19, enrolled during active disease. The sequenced material came from peripheral blood. CDR3 loop: CASSLARGRPNTEAFF. The base sequence is TGTGCCAGCAGCTTGGCAAGGGGAAGACCGAACACTGAAGCTTTCTTT. This CDR3, with the reference TRBV5-6 and TRBJ1-1 proteins standing in past its ends, gives the full variable domain DAGVTQSPTHLIKTRGQQVTLRCSPKSGHDTVSWYQQALGQGPQFIFQYYEEEERQRGNFPDRFSGHQFPNYSSELNVNALLLGDSALYLCASSLARGRPNTEAFFGQGTRLTVV.